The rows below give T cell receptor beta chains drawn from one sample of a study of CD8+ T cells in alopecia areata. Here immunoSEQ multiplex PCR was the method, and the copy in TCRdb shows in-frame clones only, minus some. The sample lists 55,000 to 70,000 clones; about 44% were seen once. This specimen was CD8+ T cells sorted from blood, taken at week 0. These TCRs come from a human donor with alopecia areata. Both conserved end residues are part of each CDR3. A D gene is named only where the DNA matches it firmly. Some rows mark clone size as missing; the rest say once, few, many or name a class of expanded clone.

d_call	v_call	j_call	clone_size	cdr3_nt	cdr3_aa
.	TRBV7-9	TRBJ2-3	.	TGTGCCAGCAGCCGGAGGGAGACGGTAGGAGATACGCAGTATTTT	CASSRRETVGDTQYF
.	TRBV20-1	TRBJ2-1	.	TGCAGTGCGAGGAAAAACAATGAGCAGTTCTTC	CSARKNNEQFF
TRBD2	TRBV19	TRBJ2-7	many	TGTGCCAGTGCGGGACTAGCGGGACGTCATATCTACGAGCAGTACTTC	CASAGLAGRHIYEQYF
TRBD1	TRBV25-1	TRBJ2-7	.	TGTGCCAGTAGCGCAGGGGGAGTCAGGTACGAGCAGTACTTC	CASSAGGVRYEQYF
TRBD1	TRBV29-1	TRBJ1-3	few	TGCAGCGTTGAAGAGGACAGGGTGGGAAACACCATATATTTT	CSVEEDRVGNTIYF
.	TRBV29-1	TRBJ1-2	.	TGCAGCGTTGTAGTTCAGGGTGGCTACACCTTC	CSVVVQGGYTF
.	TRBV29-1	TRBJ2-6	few	TGCAGCGCCGCAGCCTCCAACGTCCTGACTTTC	CSAAASNVLTF
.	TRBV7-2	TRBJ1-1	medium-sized	TGTGCCAGCAGCTTCGGAACCACTGAAGCTTTCTTT	CASSFGTTEAFF
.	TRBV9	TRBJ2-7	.	TGTGCCAGCAGCGTAGGACGCGGGGCTAGCTCCTACGAGCAGTACTTC	CASSVGRGASSYEQYF
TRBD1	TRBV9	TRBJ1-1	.	TGTGCCAGCAGCGTAGGGACAGGTGAAGCTTTCTTT	CASSVGTGEAFF
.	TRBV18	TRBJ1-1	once	TGTGCCAGCTCACCTGGGGAGGGGCCACTCCTGATCCCTGACACTGAAGCTTTCTTT	CASSPGEGPLLIPDTEAFF
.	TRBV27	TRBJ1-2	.	TGTGCCAGTTCTTCTCGGGGGGCCTCAGATGGCTACACCTTC	CASSSRGASDGYTF
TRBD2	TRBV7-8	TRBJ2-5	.	TGTGCCAGCAGCTTGCTAGCGGGATTACAAGAGACCCAGTACTTC	CASSLLAGLQETQYF
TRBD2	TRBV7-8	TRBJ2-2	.	TGTGCCAGCAGCGAACCGCGAACTAGGGGAGGGGCCGGGGAGCTGTTTTTT	CASSEPRTRGGAGELFF
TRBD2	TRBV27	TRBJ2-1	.	TGTGCCAGCAGTTGGTCTAGCGGGAGCCATGAGCAGTTCTTC	CASSWSSGSHEQFF
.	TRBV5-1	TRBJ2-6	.	TGCGCCAGCAGCTTGTGGTCCTCTGGGGCCAACGTCCTGACTTTC	CASSLWSSGANVLTF
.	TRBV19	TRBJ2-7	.	TGTGCCAGTAGTATAGCCGGGAACTCCTACGAGCAGTACTTC	CASSIAGNSYEQYF
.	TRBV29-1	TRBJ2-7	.	TGCAGCGTTGAACGCAGGGGCTGGTACGAGCAGTACTTC	CSVERRGWYEQYF
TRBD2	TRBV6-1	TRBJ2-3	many	TGTGCCAGCAGTGCCTTTATACTAGCGGGAGTAGCAGATACGCAGTATTTT	CASSAFILAGVADTQYF
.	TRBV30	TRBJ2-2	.	TGTGCCGGGATGTTAGCCGGGGAGCTGTTTTTT	CAGMLAGELFF
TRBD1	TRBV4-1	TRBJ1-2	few	TGCGCCAGCAGCCAGGGGACAGAGAGAGGGTACTATGGCTACACCTTC	CASSQGTERGYYGYTF
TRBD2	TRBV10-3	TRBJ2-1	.	TGTGCCATCAGTGAGTCTGGCGGGAGACCTATCAATGAGCAGTTCTTC	CAISESGGRPINEQFF
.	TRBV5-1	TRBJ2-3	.	TGCGCCAGCAGCTTTGGGGATACGCAGTATTTT	CASSFGDTQYF
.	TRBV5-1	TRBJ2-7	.	TGCGCCAGCAGCTTGGTCGGGAGAAACTACGAGCAGTACTTC	CASSLVGRNYEQYF
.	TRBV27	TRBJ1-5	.	TGTGCCAGCAGCCCCCGGGCCTTTAGCAATCAGCCCCAGCATTTT	CASSPRAFSNQPQHF
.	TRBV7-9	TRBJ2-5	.	TGTGCCAGCAGCTCCTCCTCAGTGACCCAGTACTTC	CASSSSSVTQYF
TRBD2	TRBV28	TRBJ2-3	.	TGTGCCAGCAGTCACCCCCCCGGGAGGACAATAAGCACAGATACGCAGTATTTT	CASSHPPGRTISTDTQYF
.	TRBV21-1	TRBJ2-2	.	TGTGCCAGCAGCCCTCCTTGTGAGGGGAACACCGGGGAGCTGTTTTTT	CASSPPCEGNTGELFF
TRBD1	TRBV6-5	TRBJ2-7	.	TGTGCCACGCGACAGGGGGACTACGAGCAGTACTTC	CATRQGDYEQYF
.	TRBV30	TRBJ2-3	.	TGTGCCTGGAGCGGGGGAAATAGGGGGGCAGATACGCAGTATTTT	CAWSGGNRGADTQYF
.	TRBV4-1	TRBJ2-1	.	TGCGCCAGCAGCCCTGTCGGCTCAGCACCCTCCTCCTACAATGAGCAGTTCTTC	CASSPVGSAPSSYNEQFF
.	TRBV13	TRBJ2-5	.	TGTGCCAGCAGCTTAGAATCAGAGACCCAGTACTTC	CASSLESETQYF
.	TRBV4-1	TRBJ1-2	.	TGCGCCAGCAGCATGACACAAAACTATGGCTACACCTTC	CASSMTQNYGYTF
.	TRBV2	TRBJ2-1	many	TGTGCCAGCATTTTGACGCTCTCCTACAATGAGCAGTTCTTC	CASILTLSYNEQFF
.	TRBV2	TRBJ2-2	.	TGTGCCAGCCGGATCGGACGATCGAACACCGGGGAGCTGTTTTTT	CASRIGRSNTGELFF